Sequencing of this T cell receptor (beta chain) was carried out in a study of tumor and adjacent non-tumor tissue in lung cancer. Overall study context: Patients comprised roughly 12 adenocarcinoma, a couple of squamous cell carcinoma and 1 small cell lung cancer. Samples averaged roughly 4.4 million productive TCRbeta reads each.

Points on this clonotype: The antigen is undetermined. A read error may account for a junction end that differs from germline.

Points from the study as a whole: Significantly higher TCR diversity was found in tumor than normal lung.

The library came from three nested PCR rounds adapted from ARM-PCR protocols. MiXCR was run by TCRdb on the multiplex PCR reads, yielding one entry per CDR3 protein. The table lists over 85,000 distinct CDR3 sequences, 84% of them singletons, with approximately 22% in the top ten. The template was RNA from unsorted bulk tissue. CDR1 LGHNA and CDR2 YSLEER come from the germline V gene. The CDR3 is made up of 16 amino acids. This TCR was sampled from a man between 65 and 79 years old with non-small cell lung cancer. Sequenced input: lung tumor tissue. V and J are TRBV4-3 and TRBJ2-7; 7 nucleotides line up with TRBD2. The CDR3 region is CASSRDLQTSSYEQYF. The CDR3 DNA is TGCGCCAGCAGCCGAGATCTGCAGACTAGCTCCTACGAGCAATACTTC.